This entry describes one TCR beta chain. This record belongs to a study of shared clonotypes between healthy human individuals. Libraries were prepared by immunoSEQ multiplex PCR; TCRdb keeps only in-frame clonotypes and omits some of them. The table has about 990,000 clones, roughly 74% seen once. Specimen: memory CD4+ T cells from PBMCs. Specified subset: CD45RA-negative fraction. The clonotype was recovered from a man younger than 35 in good health. Some clones in this sample may be carry-over from other donors' samples.

CDR3: CAWSPVGVANTGELFF. CDR3 nucleotides: TGTGCCTGGAGTCCCGTGGGGGTTGCGAACACCGGGGAGCTGTTTTTT. The V call is TRBV30, the J call TRBJ2-2; the D call may be TRBD1 or TRBD2 (5 bases each). This CDR3 has 16 amino acids. Germline CDR1 GTSNPN, CDR2 SVGIG (reference sequence). V was trimmed by 2 bases and J by 0 bases, leaving 13 bases between them.